This T cell receptor (beta chain) derives from a study of T cells expressing NK-cell markers (dated by TCRdb to about 2020). A note on the overall study: About 8 donors provided sorted CD3+CD56+NKG2C+, CD3+CD56+NKG2C- and CD3+CD56-NKG2C+ T-cell subsets, whose TCR beta-chain repertoires were profiled. Randomly selected healthy volunteers, three men and five women, were used as the eight sequenced donors. Of the eight sequenced donors, seven were found to be HCMV-seropositive and one was found to be HCMV-seronegative. Libraries were sequenced as 2 x 150 bp reads on Illumina HiSeq 2000/2500, MiSeq or NextSeq.

The reads were generated on an Illumina HiSeq 2000. TCR beta cDNA libraries were made by 5'RACE template switching that added a universal primer site and unique molecular identifiers. cDNA synthesis was primed from the TCR beta constant segment and was followed by two successive PCR amplification steps. In the paper's pipeline: MIGEC was used to demultiplex reads and group the reads by UMI, and MiTCR was used to assemble and quantify clonotypes. To exclude erroneous sequences, any TCR cDNA sequence not supported by at least two reads was discarded. Downstream repertoire analysis used the tcR package, and clonotypes were matched across fractions by CDR3 nucleotide sequence plus V segment. VDJmatch was used to annotate antigen specificity against VDJdb, with one amino acid substitution in CDR3 permitted. TCRdb reanalyzed the reads, keeping one entry per CDR3 protein sequence and omitting DNA. TCRdb's processing, not the authors', yielded these V and J calls. Per the sample table, the count is 400,000 or so distinct CDR3 sequences. Around 11% of the sample is in the top ten clones.

Beyond this particular receptor, the publication reports: For several donors, the dominant CD3+CD56+NKG2C+ clonotypes were among the top 10 CD8+ clonotypes and accounted for 1.0-7.0% of CD8+ T cells. Those dominant clonotypes were again the most abundant among CD3+CD56-NKG2C+ cells in a few donors, at roughly 28.3-60.1%. It remained unclear whether the expanded NKG2C-expressing T cell clones were specific for HCMV antigens.

A commercial ELISA kit detecting HCMV-specific IgG in serum was used to determine HCMV serostatus. Peripheral blood mononuclear cells were isolated from blood by Ficoll density gradient centrifugation. From the cysteine up to the phenylalanine, the CDR3 has a length of 14 residues. DNA was not recorded. Remarks on this clonotype: The antigen this receptor binds is unknown.

The receptor comes from a woman between 50 and 59 years old in good health. Donor details come from another sample of the same person, matched by shared clones. The sequence joins TRBV12-3 or TRBV12-4 to TRBJ2-7; the D call from TCRdb, TRBD2, cannot be confirmed without DNA. The sequencing input was blood T cells: a sorted CD56 or NKG2C T cell subset, CD4+ or CD8+ T cells, or bulk PBMC T cells (not recorded which). The CDR3 protein: CASSFGGLAAEQYF.